The sequence of this TCR beta chain was determined in a study of T-cell memory formation after mild COVID-19. TCRdb fed the 5' RACE reads into MiXCR, producing one record per CDR3 protein. The table lists approximately 60,000 distinct CDR3 sequences, around 9.5% of them singletons, with about 1.2% in the top ten. The CDR3 is 12 residues long. Trimming took 7 bases from V and 8 from J; bases not matched to a gene: 6. Germline V gene data show CDR1 as SGHRS and CDR2 as YFSETQ. The TCR comes from a man aged 18-30 years who had mild COVID-19 (a few samples of this study predate the infection). Cell type and time point are not known. The chain recombines TRBV5-1 with TRBJ2-1, with 7 bases aligning to TRBD2. Sequenced: PBMCs or a T cell subset sorted from them (not recorded which). CDR3 coding DNA: TGCGCCAGCGCATTGGGGGGGTATGAGCAGTTCTTC. Translating it yields CASALGGYEQFF.